This T cell receptor (beta chain) was recovered during a study of tumor-infiltrating lymphocytes in localized non-small cell lung cancer. Germline V gene data show CDR1 as GTSNPN and CDR2 as SVGIG (reference sequence). With 2 bases removed from V and 0 bases from J, the gap between germline ends came to 13 bases. The CDR3 loop spans 16 amino acids. General observations from the study: Higher tumor T cell infiltration than in uninvolved lung was supported by TCRbeta sequencing. T-cell fraction did not differ between immunotypes IM1 and IM2.

Comment on this clone: What it recognizes is unknown.

Assay: immunoSEQ multiplex PCR; the TCRdb copy retains only in-frame clones and omits some. The table includes 11,000 to 15,000 clones, approximately 62% detected once. V and J are TRBV30 and TRBJ2-2; D not certain. The TCR originated in a human donor with non-small cell lung cancer. Specimen: uninvolved lung tissue not adjacent to the tumor. The CDR3 protein is CAWSPINHANTGELFF. The CDR3 coding sequence is TGTGCCTGGAGTCCGATTAATCACGCGAACACCGGGGAGCTGTTTTTT.